These 26 T cell receptor beta chains came from one sample sequenced in a study of Ad26.COV2.S vaccination and SARS-CoV-2 variants. Measured with immunoSEQ multiplex PCR; TCRdb has only the in-frame clones, and not every one. This table has around 300,000 clones, about nine tenths appearing once. Treatment described: some 20 received Ad26.COV2.S at low or high dose, single or two shots; about 5 received placebo; per-sample allocation not given. Collection of samples fell on day 63 after the first vaccine or placebo injection. The specimen comprised peripheral blood, sampled in a trial of Ad26.COV2.S vaccine versus placebo. The receptors were gathered from a person between 18 and 65 years old who received the Ad26.COV2.S COVID-19 vaccine or a placebo.

The chain is built from TRBV18 and TRBJ1-1; D possibly corresponds to TRBD1 (5 bases). The CDR3 spans 15 residues. Trimming pared 5 bases from V and 5 bases from J, leaving 18 bases between. The germline CDR1 and CDR2 sequences are KGHSH and LQKENI. The CDR3: CASSAWGREGTEAFF. CDR3 bases: TGTGCCAGCTCAGCCTGGGGAAGGGAGGGGACTGAAGCTTTCTTT.

V gene TRBV5-1 combines with J gene TRBJ2-3; unclear D gene. Germline V CDR1 and CDR2: SGHRS, YFSETQ. CDR3 size: 15 residues. The V end lost 0 bases, the J end lost 3 bases, and 11 bases lay between the germline ends. The DNA of the CDR3 is TGCGCCAGCAGCTTGGGTGGGCGAAGGACAGATACGCAGTATTTT. Translated, it gives CASSLGGRRTDTQYF.

There are a few counts of this clone. This sequence joins TRBV6-5 and TRBJ1-3; no clear D. V lost 5 bases, J lost 2 bases, and 4 bases lay in between. CDR1 is MNHEY and CDR2 is SVGAGI in the germline V gene. This CDR3 contains 12 residues. In DNA, the CDR3 is TGTGCCAGCAGTAATACTGGAAACACCATATATTTT. It yields the protein CASSNTGNTIYF.

This clone was counted a few times. The chain has TRBV6-6 and TRBJ1-4; D gene uncertain. The CDR3 is 16 residues long. CDR1 MNHNY and CDR2 SVGAGI come from the germline V gene (reference sequence). The germline V and J ends were trimmed by 6 bases and 7 bases, with 21 bases remaining between them. Here the CDR3 reads CASSTQTGLKGEKLFF. The CDR3 DNA sequence: TGTGCCAGCAGCACTCAAACCGGACTTAAGGGTGAAAAACTGTTTTTT.

The chain recombines TRBV5-4 with TRBJ2-7; 7 nucleotides align to TRBD1. The CDR3 contains 13 residues. The ends lost 2 bases at V and 8 bases at J; junction bases unmatched: 7. Germline-derived CDR1 and CDR2 are SGHNT and YYREEE (reference sequence). CDR3 amino acids: CASSLLGQDQQYF. The DNA of the CDR3 is TGTGCCAGCAGCTTATTAGGACAGGATCAGCAGTACTTC.

Notes on this clone: The sample holds other DNA sequences that translate to the same CDR3. V gene TRBV6-5 combines with J gene TRBJ2-7; TRBD1 matches 11 bases. The CDR3 runs 15 residues. Trimming at V came to 0 bases and at J to 4 bases, leaving 2 bases not matched to a gene. Germline values: CDR1 MNHEY, CDR2 SVGAGI. CDR3 amino acids: CASSYSGQGAYEQYF. DNA for the CDR3: TGTGCCAGCAGTTACTCAGGACAGGGGGCGTACGAGCAGTACTTC.

The chain has TRBV30 and TRBJ2-3; no reliable D call. Trimming removed 1 base at V and 1 base at J, with 9 bases between. The length of the CDR3 is 14 residues. Germline V gene lookup returns CDR1 GTSNPN and CDR2 SVGIG (reference sequence). The CDR3 region has the DNA TGTGCCTGGAGTGAGTCCCCGCGCACAGATACGCAGTATTTT. Protein product: CAWSESPRTDTQYF.

The DNA of the CDR3 is TGCGCCAGCAGCTTAAGGACAGGGGGTAACTATGGCTACACCTTC. It is translated as CASSLRTGGNYGYTF. V is TRBV5-1 and J is TRBJ1-2, with 10 bases that match TRBD1. The trim removed 2 bases at V and 1 base at J, leaving 2 bases unmatched. The CDR3 is made up of 15 amino acids. Germline V gene lookup returns CDR1 SGHRS and CDR2 YFSETQ.

The chain couples TRBV4-3 to TRBJ1-1; no reliable D call. This CDR3 has 12 amino acids. V shed 1 base and J shed 1 base, with 1 base lying between them. The germline CDR1 and CDR2 sequences are LGHNA and YSLEER. CDR3 sequence (DNA): TGCGCCAGCAGCCAAGGGAACACTGAAGCTTTCTTT. Residues: CASSQGNTEAFF.

The chain links TRBV23-1 to TRBJ1-1; maybe TRBD1 (6 bases). TRBV23-1 is an ORF for which the function is uncertain. V lost 7 bases to trimming and J lost 4 bases, with 16 bases between them. The CDR3 runs to 14 residues. The CDR3 DNA is TGCGCCAGCATACGCGACAGGAGAGGCACTGAAGCTTTCTTT. It encodes CASIRDRRGTEAFF.

The chain employs TRBV12-3 or TRBV12-4 and TRBJ1-6; D gene ambiguous. CDR3 length equals 13 residues. The germline V and J ends were trimmed by 2 bases and 7 bases, with 6 bases remaining between them. CDR3 region: CASSLKENSPLHF. The CDR3 DNA reads as TGTGCCAGCAGTTTAAAGGAGAATTCACCCCTCCACTTT.

The chain is built from TRBV5-4 and TRBJ2-7; 9 bases align to TRBD2. CDR1 is SGHNT, CDR2 YYREEE, per germline (reference sequence). The junction had 11 bases not matched to a gene; V was cut back by 4 bases and J by 0 bases. This CDR3 region has 17 residues. The CDR3 nucleotides read TGTGCCAGCAGCGGCAAAACTAGCGGGTCGAGCTCCTACGAGCAGTACTTC. Amino acids: CASSGKTSGSSSYEQYF.

The chain recombines TRBV20-1 with TRBJ1-3; possible D gene TRBD1, 6 bases. Trimming pared 3 bases from V and 0 bases from J, leaving 24 bases between. CDR1 and CDR2 (germline): DFQATT, SNEGSKA (reference sequence). The CDR3 runs to 19 residues. CDR3 coding DNA: TGCAGTGCTAGTGTGCGGAGGTCCACAGGGACAAGCTCTGGAAACACCATATATTTT. It encodes CSASVRRSTGTSSGNTIYF.

The chain carries TRBV19 and TRBJ1-2, with 10 bases that match TRBD1. The CDR3 is made up of 14 amino acids. Looked up from germline, CDR1 is LNHDA and CDR2 is SQIVND (reference sequence). V lost 5 bases and J lost 4; bases outside the gene matches: 4. CDR3 nucleotides: TGTGCCAGTAGTCCCGGACAGGGGGGCTATGGCTACACCTTC. Translating gives CASSPGQGGYGYTF.

The table lists this clone with a few counts. This chain connects TRBV7-2 to TRBJ2-3; no reliable D call. V lost 1 base to trimming and J lost 6 bases, with 11 bases between them. Germline loops: CDR1 SGHTA, CDR2 FQGNSA. The CDR3 contains 14 residues. The DNA for the CDR3 is TGTGCCAGCAGCTTAGTTCTACACCGGGATACGCAGTATTTT. It is translated as CASSLVLHRDTQYF.

The chain carries TRBV6-5 and TRBJ2-7; 7 bases are shared with TRBD1. The CDR3 consists of 13 residues. In germline, CDR1 is MNHEY, CDR2 SVGAGI. V shed 8 bases and J 2 bases; nucleotides not matched to a gene: 6. CDR3 sequence reads: CASSRGQTYEQYF. The CDR3 DNA is TGTGCCAGCTCAAGGGGACAGACCTACGAGCAGTACTTC.

This rearrangement joins TRBV4-1 to TRBJ2-3; D is unresolved. This CDR3 has 17 residues. Looked up from germline, CDR1 is MGHRA and CDR2 is YSYEKL. Trimming took off 0 bases at V and 2 bases at J, with 15 bases between the two ends. The CDR3 is CASSQDFTTQFTDTQYF. The DNA of the CDR3 is TGCGCCAGCAGCCAAGATTTTACTACCCAGTTCACAGATACGCAGTATTTT.

The chain combines TRBV10-3 with TRBJ1-5, with unresolved D. Per germline, CDR1 ENHRY and CDR2 SYGVKD. CDR3 length: 13 amino acids. Trimming shortened V by 5 bases and J by 3 bases, and 8 bases separated the two germline ends. CDR3: CAISSELNQPQHF. The CDR3 nucleotides read TGTGCCATCAGTTCGGAACTCAATCAGCCCCAGCATTTT.

The chain has TRBV6-5 and TRBJ2-3, with D possibly TRBD1 on 6 matching bases. CDR1 is MNHEY, CDR2 SVGAGI, per germline. The CDR3 runs to 15 residues. Trimming took off 6 bases at V and 3 bases at J, with 16 bases between the two ends. For the CDR3, the DNA is TGTGCCAGCAGCCTCAGGGGTATAGGGACAGATACGCAGTATTTT. It yields the protein CASSLRGIGTDTQYF.

The genes are TRBV29-1 and TRBJ1-1; tentatively, D is TRBD1 (5 bases). CDR1 is SQVTM, CDR2 ANQGSEA, per germline. The ends were cut back, 7 bases at V and 1 base at J, with 16 bases in the middle. This CDR3 is 14 amino acids long. The DNA of the CDR3 is TGCAGCGGTTGCCCGGGGGGACCGAACACTGAAGCTTTCTTT. Translation gives CSGCPGGPNTEAFF.

V and J are TRBV6-2 or TRBV6-3 and TRBJ2-7; TRBD1 is a possible D gene (6 bases). V lost 2 bases and J lost 0, with 14 bases in between. Germline CDR1 and CDR2: MNHEY and SVGEGT. This CDR3 has 16 amino acids. The CDR3 region is CASSYPFRTASYEQYF. The DNA for the CDR3 is TGTGCCAGCAGTTACCCATTCCGGACAGCCTCCTACGAGCAGTACTTC.

V usage is TRBV7-6 and J usage is TRBJ2-3; TRBD1 or TRBD2 may be the D gene (5 bases each). CDR1 SGHVS and CDR2 FNYEAQ come from the germline V gene. V dropped 3 bases and J dropped 1 base, with 11 bases sitting between them. This CDR3 has 15 amino acids. This chain's CDR3 is CASSLMGPGTDTQYF. In nucleotides, the CDR3 is TGTGCCAGCAGCTTGATGGGACCCGGCACAGATACGCAGTATTTT.

The V gene is TRBV27, the J gene TRBJ1-1; D remains ambiguous. Trimming removed 3 bases at V and 3 bases at J, with 14 bases between. The germline CDR1 and CDR2 sequences are MNHEY and SMNVEV (reference sequence). The CDR3 has 15 residues. DNA of the CDR3: TGTGCCAGCAGTTTTATTGGGGTTGGTGACACTGAAGCTTTCTTT. Residues: CASSFIGVGDTEAFF.

This rearrangement joins TRBV18 to TRBJ1-6, with TRBD1 as a possible D gene (6 bases). CDR1 is KGHSH, CDR2 LQKENI, per germline. Deletions cut 4 bases from V and 9 bases from J, with 13 bases between. This CDR3 is built from 14 residues. Written as DNA, the CDR3 is TGTGCCAGCTCACGGGCACAGGGAAGTTCACCCCTCCACTTT. This gives the protein CASSRAQGSSPLHF.

The chain combines TRBV18 with TRBJ2-7; 11 nucleotides agree with TRBD2. V lost 0 bases to trimming and J lost 6 bases; unmatched junction nucleotides: 1. This CDR3 is built from 14 residues. CDR1 and CDR2 from the germline V gene are KGHSH and LQKENI. The CDR3 spells CASSPPGTSGEQYF. The CDR3 DNA is TGTGCCAGCTCACCACCGGGGACTAGCGGCGAGCAGTACTTC.

CDR3 DNA: TGCGCCAGCACACGAACTTTCCAAGAGACCCAGTACTTC. It specifies CASTRTFQETQYF. The chain couples TRBV5-1 to TRBJ2-5, with D hard to call. Germline V gives CDR1 SGHRS, CDR2 YFSETQ. This CDR3 is 13 amino acids long. V gave up 6 bases and J gave up 1 base, with 10 bases separating them.